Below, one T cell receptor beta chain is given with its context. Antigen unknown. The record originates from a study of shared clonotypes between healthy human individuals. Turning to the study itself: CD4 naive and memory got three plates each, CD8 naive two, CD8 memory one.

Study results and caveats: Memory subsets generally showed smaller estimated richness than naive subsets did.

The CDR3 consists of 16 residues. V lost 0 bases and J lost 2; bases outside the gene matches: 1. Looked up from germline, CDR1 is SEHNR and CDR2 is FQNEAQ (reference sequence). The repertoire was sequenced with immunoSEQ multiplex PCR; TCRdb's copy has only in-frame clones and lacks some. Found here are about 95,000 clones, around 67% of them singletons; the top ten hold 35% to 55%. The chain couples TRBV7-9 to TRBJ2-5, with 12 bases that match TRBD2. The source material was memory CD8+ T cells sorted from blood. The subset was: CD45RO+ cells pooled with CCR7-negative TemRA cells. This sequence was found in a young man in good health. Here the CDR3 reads CASSLAGLAGQETQYF. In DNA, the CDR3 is TGTGCCAGCAGCTTAGCAGGACTAGCGGGACAAGAGACCCAGTACTTC.